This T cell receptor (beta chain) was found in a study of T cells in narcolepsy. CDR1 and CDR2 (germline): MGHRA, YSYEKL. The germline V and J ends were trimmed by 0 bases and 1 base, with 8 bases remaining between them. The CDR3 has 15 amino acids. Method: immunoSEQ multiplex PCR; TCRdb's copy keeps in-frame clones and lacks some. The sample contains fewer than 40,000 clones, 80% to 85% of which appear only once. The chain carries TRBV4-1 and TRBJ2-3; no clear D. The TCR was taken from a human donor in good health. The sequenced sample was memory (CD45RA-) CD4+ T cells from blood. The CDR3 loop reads CASSQDGTRTDTQYF. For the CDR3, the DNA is TGCGCCAGCAGCCAAGATGGAACCCGCACAGATACGCAGTATTTT.